This T cell receptor beta chain is drawn from a study of cytomegalovirus exposure and HLA in healthy donors. 13 Jbeta primers and 60 Vbeta primers were used for the PCR. TCRdb's table, derived via immunoSEQ multiplex PCR, lists solely in-frame clones and lacks some. The table for this sample gives tens of thousands of clones. V was pared by 7 bases and J by 0 bases, with 8 bases of the junction left unmatched. Germline assignment: CDR1 SQVTM and CDR2 ANQGSEA. This CDR3 comprises 15 residues. This chain uses TRBV29-1 with TRBJ1-3, with TRBD1 identical over 8 bases. The sequenced material came from PBMCs. The sequence was collected from a man aged 50 to 60 in good health and CMV-seronegative. The CDR3 protein is CSGRQGTNSGNTIYF. The DNA of the CDR3 is TGCAGCGGAAGACAGGGGACAAACTCTGGAAACACCATATATTTT.